Below, 9 T cell receptor beta chains from the same sample are listed, as sequenced in a study of identical twins (dated by TCRdb to about 2016). Libraries came from 5' RACE. TCRdb names Illumina HiSeq 2000 as the instrument used. The raw public reads went through TCRdb reprocessing: fastp at Q25, MiXCR clone calling, in-frame beta chains kept. For every CDR3 protein sequence, its rows merge into one entry that carries the most common genes and DNA. The sample table holds 1,800,000 or so distinct CDR3 sequences, of which less than 35% were seen once. About 0.27% of the sample is taken by the ten largest. Sequences were obtained from cord blood. The source is a newborn girl in good health.

The rearrangement uses TRBV7-8 and TRBJ2-4; 11 bases are shared with TRBD1. The J segment lost 0 bases and the V segment lost 1 base, leaving 8 bases of the junction unmatched. CDR1 and CDR2 (germline): SGHVS, FQNEAQ. The CDR3 contains 19 residues. The CDR3: CASSLGWTGGGGAKNIQYF. The CDR3 nucleotides are TGTGCCAGCAGCTTAGGGTGGACAGGGGGCGGCGGAGCCAAAAACATTCAGTACTTC.

The chain carries TRBV5-1 and TRBJ2-1, with no clear D. The CDR3 spans 14 residues. The V and J ends lost 4 bases and 5 bases respectively, with 13 bases between them. Germline assignment: CDR1 SGHRS and CDR2 YFSETQ. The CDR3 DNA is TGCGCCAGCAGCCCTATTTTGGGTAACAATGAGCAGTTCTTC. Its protein product is CASSPILGNNEQFF.

This clonotype has just a few counts. The chain links TRBV18 to TRBJ1-6, with D perhaps matching TRBD1 (5 bases). The CDR3 runs to 15 residues. V was cut by 3 bases and J by 7 bases, with 13 bases left in between. Germline V gives CDR1 KGHSH, CDR2 LQKENI. The DNA of the CDR3 is TGTGCCAGCTCACCCGTCTCGGGGGGAAATTCACCCCTCCACTTT. Translating it yields CASSPVSGGNSPLHF.

The chain employs TRBV10-3 and TRBJ1-1; no firm D call. From germline, CDR1 is ENHRY and CDR2 SYGVKD. The CDR3 is made up of 14 amino acids. V lost 10 bases and J 5 bases, leaving 20 bases between the germline ends. The CDR3 DNA reads as TGTGCCACCTCCGATGGACGGGGAGGGACTGAAGCTTTCTTT. Amino acids: CATSDGRGGTEAFF.

The V and J genes are TRBV14 and TRBJ1-1; 8 bases map to TRBD1. In germline, CDR1 is SGHDN, CDR2 FVKESK. The junction had 9 bases not matched to a gene; V was cut back by 3 bases and J by 6 bases. The CDR3 totals 15 residues. The CDR3 DNA reads as TGTGCCAGCAGCCACCTCTCCGGGACAGGTCCTGAAGCTTTCTTT. Translation: CASSHLSGTGPEAFF.

This clonotype was recorded a few times. The CDR3 nucleotides read TGCAGTGCTATAGCTGTGGGGGGGCAAACAGATACGCAGTATTTT. Translation: CSAIAVGGQTDTQYF. The genes are TRBV20-1 and TRBJ2-3, with a tentative D call TRBD2 (7 bases). V was clipped by 4 bases and J by 3 bases, with 17 bases between them. The germline gives CDR1 DFQATT, CDR2 SNEGSKA (reference sequence). This CDR3 is built from 15 residues.

The chain uses TRBV19 and TRBJ2-5, with a tentative D call TRBD1 (7 bases). Trimming took off 8 bases at V and 4 bases at J, with 14 bases between the two ends. The CDR3 loop spans 13 amino acids. Germline CDR1 and CDR2: LNHDA and SQIVND (reference sequence). CDR3 in amino acids: CASQLQGGETQYF. The CDR3 DNA sequence: TGTGCCAGTCAACTTCAGGGGGGAGAGACCCAGTACTTC.

This clonotype was seen more than once but under ten times. V usage is TRBV29-1 and J usage is TRBJ1-4; D not certain. Germline assignment: CDR1 SQVTM and CDR2 ANQGSEA. Between the trimmed V and J ends, which lost 6 bases and 8 bases, there was a span of 22 bases. The CDR3 runs to 15 residues. The CDR3 here is CSVAAGGPTTEKLFF. The CDR3 bases are TGCAGCGTGGCTGCCGGTGGTCCAACGACGGAAAAACTGTTTTTT.

The V gene is TRBV18, the J gene TRBJ2-5; possibly TRBD1 for D (6 bases). The J call is uncertain, as TRBJ2-7 better fits the DNA end. This CDR3 has 18 residues. Germline assignment: CDR1 KGHSH and CDR2 LQKENI. The CDR3: CASSPFKATWGPEYEQYF. The CDR3 DNA reads as TGTGCCAGCTCACCATTCAAGGCGACTTGGGGGCCAGAATACGAGCAGTACTTC.